Following are 22 T cell receptor beta chains from one sample sequenced in a study of cytomegalovirus exposure and HLA in healthy donors (TCRdb year 2017). The library relied on the immunoSEQ multiplex PCR assay. For the multiplex PCR, a mixture combining 60 forward primers for TCR Vbeta segments and 13 reverse primers for TCR Jbeta segments was used. TCRdb's version of the immuneACCESS table is confined to in-frame rearrangements and falls short of the full clone set. An unresolved V gene accounts for under half of the shortfall where checked; the remainder is of unknown origin. A total of about 130,000 clones appear in this sample, roughly 83% of them only once. The ten largest clones capture roughly 2% of the sample. Material for sequencing was PBMCs. The receptors were gathered from a young man in good health and CMV-seronegative.

V usage is TRBV4-2 and J usage is TRBJ2-2; the match to TRBD1 covers 7 bases. The V gene's germline CDR1 is LGHNA and CDR2 YNFKEQ. J gave up 6 bases and V 1 base, and 11 bases lay outside the gene matches. The CDR3 extends over 17 amino acids. The CDR3 reads CASSQGGGTVGAGELFF. CDR3 bases: TGTGCCAGCAGCCAAGGAGGTGGGACAGTAGGTGCCGGGGAGCTGTTTTTT.

This rearrangement joins TRBV5-4 to TRBJ1-5, with a possible D match to TRBD1 (5 bases). The CDR3 totals 17 residues. Germline V lookup: CDR1 SGHNT, CDR2 YYREEE (reference sequence). V lost 2 bases, J lost 0 bases, and 15 bases lay in between. The DNA of the CDR3 is TGTGCCAGCAGCTTCCGGCGGGACTCCTTTAGCAATCAGCCCCAGCATTTT. Protein: CASSFRRDSFSNQPQHF.

V gene TRBV5-4 combines with J gene TRBJ2-7; 13 bases align to TRBD2. With 4 bases clipped from V and 6 bases from J, the junction kept 4 bases outside the gene matches. This CDR3 is built from 14 residues. Germline CDR1 is SGHNT and CDR2 is YYREEE (reference sequence). CDR3: CASSPRLAGGEQYV. CDR3 DNA sequence: TGTGCCAGCAGCCCGAGACTAGCGGGAGGCGAGCAGTACGTC.

This clone came up once. The chain couples TRBV27 to TRBJ2-7, with 8 bases fitting TRBD1. Germline V gives CDR1 MNHEY, CDR2 SMNVEV (reference sequence). The length of the CDR3 is 13 residues. The junction had 7 bases not matched to a gene; V was cut back by 5 bases and J by 7 bases. The chain's CDR3 is CASSSRGLWEQYF. CDR3 nucleotides: TGTGCCAGCAGTAGCAGGGGGCTGTGGGAGCAGTACTTC.

CDR3 nucleotide sequence: TGTGCCAGCAGTTTATTGGGGGACAGGCGGTACGAGCAGTACTTC. Translated: CASSLLGDRRYEQYF. V gene TRBV28 combines with J gene TRBJ2-5; TRBD1 matches at 8 bases. Gene TRBJ2-7 matches the end of the DNA better, so the J call may be wrong. CDR1 and CDR2 (germline): MDHEN, SYDVKM. CDR3 length equals 15 residues.

CDR3 coding DNA: TGTGCCAGCAGCTTGGAGCGACGGTTGAACACTGAAGCTTTCTTT. Its translation is CASSLERRLNTEAFF. The chain employs TRBV5-6 and TRBJ1-1; D gene uncertain. Germline loops: CDR1 SGHDT, CDR2 YYEEEE. The CDR3 has 15 amino acids. V dropped 0 bases and J dropped 0 bases, with 9 bases sitting between them.

This chain connects TRBV6-5 to TRBJ2-5, with a weak D call TRBD2 (5 bases). V was shortened by 4 bases and J by 1 base, with 13 bases between the two germline ends. This CDR3 has 15 amino acids. Germline lookup yields CDR1 MNHEY and CDR2 SVGAGI. The CDR3: CASSWGDTGQETQYF. In DNA, the CDR3 is TGTGCCAGCAGTTGGGGAGACACTGGCCAAGAGACCCAGTACTTC.

V usage is TRBV29-1 and J usage is TRBJ2-1; TRBD1 matches 10 bases. V dropped 6 bases and J dropped 3; count of bases not matched to a gene: 5. CDR3 size: 14 residues. Germline V gene sequence: CDR1 SQVTM, CDR2 ANQGSEA. The CDR3 DNA sequence: TGCAGCGTCCGATGGACAGGGGGCTACAATGAGCAGTTCTTC. Its translation: CSVRWTGGYNEQFF.

The J gene is TRBJ2-4, the V gene TRBV29-1, with 9 positions matching TRBD1. Trimming removed 2 bases from V and 2 bases from J; junction bases left unmatched: 7. Germline values: CDR1 SQVTM, CDR2 ANQGSEA. The CDR3 covers 16 residues. DNA of the CDR3: TGCAGCGTTGAATCCGACAGGGGGATGTCCAAAAACATTCAGTACTTC. Amino acid sequence: CSVESDRGMSKNIQYF.

The chain carries TRBV7-9 and TRBJ2-7; 9 bases fit TRBD1. The germline gives CDR1 SEHNR, CDR2 FQNEAQ (reference sequence). V shed 2 bases and J 0 bases; nucleotides not matched to a gene: 11. The CDR3 sequence is 18 residues long. CDR3 DNA: TGTGCCAGCAGCTTAAGATATCCGGGACAGGGAACCTCCTACGAGCAGTACTTC. Amino acids: CASSLRYPGQGTSYEQYF.

This clone occurred a few times. This CDR3 reads CASSLDGTGVGYTF. The CDR3 nucleotides are TGTGCCAGCAGCTTAGACGGGACAGGGGTTGGCTACACCTTC. The V call is TRBV7-9, the J call TRBJ1-2, with 10 bases aligning to TRBD1. In germline, CDR1 is SEHNR, CDR2 FQNEAQ (reference sequence). The CDR3 consists of 14 residues. Trimming removed 1 base from V and 7 bases from J; junction bases left unmatched: 3.

This chain connects TRBV28 to TRBJ2-7, with D possibly TRBD1 on 6 matching bases. The germline V and J ends were trimmed by 7 bases and 1 base, with 11 bases remaining between them. The germline CDR1 and CDR2 sequences are MDHEN and SYDVKM. There are 13 residues in the CDR3. CDR3 in amino acids: CASITGQSYEQYF. The CDR3, as DNA: TGTGCCAGCATTACCGGACAGTCCTACGAGCAGTACTTC.

Here the CDR3 DNA reads TGTGCCAGCAGCTTAGGGCAGACCTTTACTAAGACGCGGCCCAGCTACACCTTC. This sequence encodes CASSLGQTFTKTRPSYTF. The chain couples TRBV13 to TRBJ1-2; D unclear. V gave up 0 bases and J gave up 9 bases, with 26 bases separating them. This CDR3 has 18 amino acids. Germline V gene lookup returns CDR1 PRHDT and CDR2 FYEKMQ (reference sequence).

J is TRBJ1-1 and V is TRBV5-4; D call uncertain. V was pared by 3 bases and J by 3 bases, with 9 bases between. CDR3 length: 13 amino acids. Per germline, CDR1 SGHNT and CDR2 YYREEE (reference sequence). CDR3 bases: TGTGCCAGCAGCTCCCTGGGAGACACTGAAGCTTTCTTT. Translating gives CASSSLGDTEAFF.

The chain carries TRBV6-1 and TRBJ1-1; 8 nucleotides agree with TRBD1. Germline V gene sequence: CDR1 MNHNS, CDR2 SASEGT. The CDR3 totals 15 residues. Germline trimming cut 5 bases from V and 4 bases from J; bases unmatched to any gene: 9. The CDR3 is CASSPSQGAGTEAFF. CDR3 DNA sequence: TGTGCCAGCAGTCCATCCCAGGGGGCGGGCACTGAAGCTTTCTTT.

This clone has a single count. V gene TRBV6-1 combines with J gene TRBJ1-1; no clear D. Germline assignment: CDR1 MNHNS and CDR2 SASEGT. CDR3 length: 13 amino acids. V lost 3 bases and J 1 base, leaving 6 bases between the germline ends. CDR3 sequence (DNA): TGTGCCAGCAGTGAGCTCAGGAACACTGAAGCTTTCTTT. It yields the protein CASSELRNTEAFF.

The V gene is TRBV29-1, the J gene TRBJ2-3, with no clear D. CDR3 length: 13 amino acids. The germline V and J ends were trimmed by 5 bases and 4 bases, with 13 bases remaining between them. Germline assignment: CDR1 SQVTM and CDR2 ANQGSEA. The CDR3 DNA sequence: TGCAGCGTTAAGAGGATTACCGCAGATACGCAGTATTTT. Translating it yields CSVKRITADTQYF.

V usage is TRBV10-3 and J usage is TRBJ2-5; TRBD2 aligns across 13 bases. J lost 1 base, V lost 11 bases, and 4 bases had no gene match. Germline V gives CDR1 ENHRY, CDR2 SYGVKD. The CDR3 covers 14 residues. This chain's CDR3 is CASGLAGAQETQYF. For the CDR3, the DNA is TGTGCCTCTGGACTAGCGGGAGCCCAAGAGACCCAGTACTTC.

CDR3 residues: CASSPSQLAGGPREQYV. The CDR3 coding sequence is TGTGCCAGCAGCCCATCGCAACTAGCGGGAGGGCCGCGGGAGCAGTACGTC. The chain couples TRBV13 to TRBJ2-7, with 13 positions matching TRBD2. The CDR3 covers 17 residues. The J segment lost 7 bases and the V segment lost 5 bases, leaving 14 bases of the junction unmatched. Germline V gives CDR1 PRHDT, CDR2 FYEKMQ (reference sequence).

This chain uses TRBV28 with TRBJ2-7; 8 bases map to TRBD2. The CDR3 consists of 14 residues. V lost 6 bases to trimming and J lost 5 bases; unmatched junction nucleotides: 9. CDR1 MDHEN and CDR2 SYDVKM come from the germline V gene. The CDR3 sequence: CASRGSGTRDEQYF. The CDR3 region has the DNA TGTGCCAGCAGGGGTAGCGGGACCCGGGACGAGCAGTACTTC.

The V and J genes are TRBV6-1 and TRBJ2-7; 7 positions agree with TRBD1. The CDR3 loop spans 14 amino acids. The V gene end was trimmed by 1 base and the J gene end by 3 bases; junction bases not matched to a gene: 3. Per the germline V gene, CDR1 is MNHNS and CDR2 is SASEGT. The CDR3 DNA follows: TGTGCCAGCAGTGAAGGGACAGGTCTCTACGAGCAGTACGTC. Residues: CASSEGTGLYEQYV.

The J gene is TRBJ2-7, the V gene TRBV4-2; 13 nucleotides line up with TRBD2. V was clipped by 4 bases and J by 10 bases; unmatched bases: 10. The CDR3 length is 15 residues. Germline V lookup: CDR1 LGHNA, CDR2 YNFKEQ. CDR3 loop: CASSPTGTSGTIQYF. The CDR3 DNA reads as TGTGCCAGCAGCCCCACCGGGACTAGCGGGACTATTCAGTACTTC.